This T cell receptor (beta chain) was documented in a study of blood T cell repertoires in COVID-19 (TCRdb year 2020). About the full investigation: Collaborator samples came from the United States, Italy and Spain and covered acute and convalescent phases of COVID-19. HLA class I and class II types, where available, came from metadata supplied by the sample provider rather than from assay-based typing. A de-identified subject ID, COVID-19 status, age in years and sex were almost always included in the sample metadata. The samples were drawn from two sources: the first 160 participants of the ongoing ImmuneRACE study, and 1,254 subjects contributed by 6 global collaborators. The prospective study material was composed of cDNA or gDNA derived from T cells, B-cell-depleted T cells, or PBMCs. The repertoires were made available in a free public database intended to serve as a resource for research on the immune response to SARS-CoV-2. Subjects who had been exposed to COVID-19, were actively infected with it, or had recovered from it provided the deeply sampled blood TCRbeta repertoires that made up the dataset. The paper's findings and limits, for the study overall: Clinical and demographic metadata were provided uncurated, with the amount varying by source and participant.

The immunoSEQ Assay, a bias-controlled multiplex PCR, was used to amplify TCRbeta CDR3 regions from genomic DNA. The paper's data handling went like this. Nucleated cell counts per sample were estimated from amplification of reference gene primers within the assay. To quantify the absolute abundance of each unique TCRbeta CDR3 rearrangement, sequence reads were collapsed and filtered. For each sample, productive Simpson clonality was calculated as the square root of Simpson's diversity index over productive rearrangements. The immuneACCESS repertoire file appears here via TCRdb, limited to in-frame rearrangements. These files lack a portion of the clones; in checked studies, under half of the deficit traces to unresolved V genes, and the cause of the others is not known. V and J calls and clone size come straight from that table; D and trimming were deduced from the DNA. The sample table shows some 78,000 clones, and 70% to 90% are seen once. The biggest ten clones account for about 25% of the sample.

Each collaborating institution followed its own protocols to collect whole blood in K2EDTA tubes. For TCRbeta analysis, collaborators shipped samples as frozen whole blood, isolated PBMCs, or DNA extracted from either of those sample types. For this clone: Its antigen is unknown. The sample holds no much larger clone one base away, and base qualities are not on file.

The CDR3 goes from the cysteine to the phenylalanine over 19 residues. CDR3 DNA only is kept here, 57 bases in frame from base 1. CDR1 KGHDR and CDR2 SFDVKD are derived from the germline V gene. Germline trimming: 1 base from V, 0 bases from J; junction bases outside gene matches: 10. The source material was peripheral blood. The clonotype originates from a man aged 45 to 65 with active or convalescent COVID-19. The V and J genes are TRBV24-1 and TRBJ2-2, and 7 bases in between align with TRBD2. The base sequence is TGTGCCACCAGTGATTTTTCGGGGGGACCGCCCTCGAACACCGGGGAGCTGTTTTTT. Translation gives CATSDFSGGPPSNTGELFF.